This TCR beta chain was found in a study of technical replicates of blood from a few donors. Produced via immunoSEQ multiplex PCR; TCRdb's table is partial and in-frame only. This table holds over 80,000 clones, roughly 96% found once. Trimming removed 0 bases at V and 7 bases at J, with 15 bases between. CDR3 length equals 15 residues. Germline-derived CDR1 and CDR2 are LGHNA and YSLEER. V and J are TRBV4-3 and TRBJ1-2; D unclear. This TCR came from a human donor in good health. The specimen sequenced was T cells isolated from PBMCs. The CDR3 DNA reads as TGCGCCAGCAGCCAAGAAGTCGGTGCGGGCTTTGGCTACACCTTC. This translates into CASSQEVGAGFGYTF.